The 30 T cell receptor beta chains below all came from one sample that was sequenced in a study of blood T cell repertoires in COVID-19. Produced via immunoSEQ multiplex PCR; TCRdb's table is partial and in-frame only. The data contain hundreds of thousands of clones, approximately 86% of them singletons. The specimen was PBMCs or T cells enriched from blood (not recorded which). These receptors were obtained from a woman aged 40 to 55 with acute COVID-19.

This chain connects TRBV7-9 to TRBJ1-1, with 8 positions matching TRBD1. V was clipped by 0 bases and J by 3 bases; unmatched bases: 3. Germline V gene data show CDR1 as SEHNR and CDR2 as FQNEAQ (reference sequence). The CDR3 consists of 15 residues. The CDR3 loop is CASSLARTGHTEAFF. The CDR3 nucleotides read TGTGCCAGCAGCTTAGCTCGGACAGGGCACACTGAAGCTTTCTTT.

This clone was recorded once. This chain links TRBV6-4 with TRBJ1-1, with 7 bases aligning to TRBD1. Germline V gene data show CDR1 as MRHNA and CDR2 as SNTAGT. V lost 1 base and J lost 2; bases outside the gene matches: 10. The CDR3 covers 17 residues. This chain's CDR3 is CASSDYRDRLENTEAFF. The CDR3 bases are TGTGCCAGCAGTGACTACCGGGACAGATTAGAAAACACTGAAGCTTTCTTT.

V and J are TRBV9 and TRBJ2-2, with unresolved D. Germline V gene sequence: CDR1 SGDLS, CDR2 YYNGEE. Trimming took off 3 bases at V and 1 base at J, with 4 bases between the two ends. The CDR3 totals 13 residues. The CDR3 here is CASSGRNTGELFF. For the CDR3, the DNA is TGTGCCAGCAGCGGGAGGAACACCGGGGAGCTGTTTTTT. The full variable domain, in which reference TRBV9 and TRBJ2-2 provide the parts outside the CDR3, is DSGVTQTPKHLITATGQRVTLRCSPRSGDLSVYWYQQSLDQGLQFLIQYYNGEERAKGNILERFSAQQFPDLHSELNLSSLELGDSALYFCASSGRNTGELFFGEGSRLTVL.

The CDR3 DNA reads TGCGCCAGCAGCTTTGCTAGCGGGAGCCGTGAGACCCAGTACTTC. This gives the protein CASSFASGSRETQYF. V is TRBV5-1 and J is TRBJ2-5, with TRBD2 identical over 10 bases. V dropped 2 bases and J dropped 5; count of bases not matched to a gene: 6. From germline, CDR1 is SGHRS and CDR2 YFSETQ. There are 15 residues in the CDR3.

The chain joins TRBV5-1 to TRBJ2-5; no clear D gene. Per germline, CDR1 SGHRS and CDR2 YFSETQ. V was trimmed by 2 bases and J by 5 bases, leaving 4 bases between them. This CDR3 contains 11 residues. The CDR3 here is CASSFGETQYF. The CDR3 bases are TGCGCCAGCAGCTTCGGGGAGACCCAGTACTTC.

In the case of this clone: This sample also contains other DNA sequences that code for the same CDR3. The chain carries TRBV19 and TRBJ2-7, with 9 bases fitting TRBD1. V lost 5 bases, J lost 2 bases, and 4 bases stayed unmatched. The CDR3 loop spans 14 amino acids. Germline V gene data show CDR1 as LNHDA and CDR2 as SQIVND (reference sequence). The chain's CDR3 is CASSPGQGPYEQYF. In DNA form, the CDR3 reads TGTGCCAGTAGTCCGGGACAGGGTCCCTACGAGCAGTACTTC.

V and J are TRBV29-1 and TRBJ2-1; 7 bases agree with TRBD2. Germline CDR1 and CDR2: SQVTM and ANQGSEA. The V and J ends lost 7 bases and 8 bases, in that order; junction bases with no gene match: 17. The CDR3 loop spans 15 amino acids. This CDR3 reads CSAREDLRERHEQFF. The CDR3 nucleotides are TGCAGCGCCCGGGAGGACTTGCGGGAGCGTCATGAGCAGTTCTTC.

The V and J genes are TRBV29-1 and TRBJ1-2; 10 positions agree with TRBD1. The CDR3 runs to 12 residues. V was pared by 6 bases and J by 10 bases, with 8 bases of the junction left unmatched. The germline gives CDR1 SQVTM, CDR2 ANQGSEA. CDR3 nucleotides: TGCAGCGTCCGCCCGGGGACAGGGGTCTACACCTTC. This sequence encodes CSVRPGTGVYTF.

This clone was picked up one time. The rearrangement uses TRBV7-8 and TRBJ1-4; D possibly corresponds to TRBD1 (5 bases). The CDR3 has 15 residues. Deletions cut 4 bases from V and 3 bases from J, with 12 bases between. Per the germline V gene, CDR1 is SGHVS and CDR2 is FQNEAQ. The CDR3 here is CASSYRGAANEKLFF. In DNA, the CDR3 is TGTGCCAGCAGCTACCGCGGGGCGGCTAATGAAAAACTGTTTTTT.

The chain employs TRBV5-6 and TRBJ1-2; 11 bases fit TRBD1. Germline CDR1 SGHDT, CDR2 YYEEEE. CDR3 size: 15 residues. Trimming removed 0 bases from V and 4 bases from J; junction bases left unmatched: 2. DNA of the CDR3: TGTGCCAGCAGCTTGGCTGGACAGGGGGCCTATGGCTACACCTTC. Residues: CASSLAGQGAYGYTF.

This clone was seen more than once but under ten times. The chain recombines TRBV7-9 with TRBJ2-1; maybe TRBD1 (5 bases). Trimming left V 3 bases short and J 4 bases short, with 16 bases between. The CDR3 has 16 amino acids. Germline CDR1 reads SEHNR; CDR2 reads FQNEAQ (reference sequence). DNA for the CDR3: TGTGCCAGCAGCTTTAGGACACAGAAAGTTTACAATGAGCAGTTCTTC. Translation gives CASSFRTQKVYNEQFF.

V gene TRBV7-3 combines with J gene TRBJ2-1; 10 bases agree with TRBD2. The germline CDR1 and CDR2 sequences are SGHTA and FQGTGA. There are 14 residues in the CDR3. V shed 5 bases, J shed 6 bases, and the junction held 4 bases outside the gene matches. CDR3: CASSAGTSANEQFF. The CDR3 DNA reads as TGTGCCAGCAGCGCCGGGACTAGCGCCAATGAGCAGTTCTTC.

J is TRBJ1-3 and V is TRBV28, with 7 bases fitting TRBD1. This CDR3 is built from 14 residues. Trimming cost V 3 bases and J 8 bases; bases outside gene matches: 7. Germline V gene sequence: CDR1 MDHEN, CDR2 SYDVKM. The CDR3 bases are TGTGCCAGCAGTTTTACCCGGGACAGACACACCATATATTTT. This gives the protein CASSFTRDRHTIYF.

J is TRBJ2-3 and V is TRBV7-2; tentatively, D is TRBD2 (5 bases). Per the germline V gene, CDR1 is SGHTA and CDR2 is FQGNSA. With 4 bases removed from V and 8 bases from J, the gap between germline ends came to 19 bases. The CDR3 has 15 amino acids. CDR3 sequence reads: CASSSPRRGRSTQYF. DNA for the CDR3: TGTGCCAGCAGCTCCCCCCGGCGCGGGCGCAGTACGCAGTATTTT.

The J gene is TRBJ2-7, the V gene TRBV21-1; the table calls TRBD2, which could not be checked here. TRBV21-1 is annotated as a pseudogene. The CDR3 contains 15 residues. The CDR3 region has the DNA TGTGCCAGCAGCAAATTAGGGCGGGGTGACTACGAGCAGTACTTC. It codes for CASSKLGRGDYEQYF.

The sample holds one count of this clone. V gene TRBV2 combines with J gene TRBJ1-1; D gene ambiguous. From germline, CDR1 is SNHLY and CDR2 FYNNEI. V lost 5 bases to trimming and J lost 11 bases, with 12 bases between them. The CDR3 has 11 residues. As DNA, the CDR3 is TGTGCCAGCAGTCTCGACGGGGAGGCTTTCTTT. Protein product: CASSLDGEAFF.

The rearrangement links TRBV28 to TRBJ1-1, with TRBD1 matching over 8 bases. With V trimmed by 4 bases and J by 1 base, 5 bases remained unmatched. This CDR3 region has 15 residues. Germline V gene data show CDR1 as MDHEN and CDR2 as SYDVKM. CDR3 in amino acids: CASSSTGTGNTEAFF. The CDR3 nucleotides are TGTGCCAGCAGTTCAACCGGGACAGGGAACACTGAAGCTTTCTTT.

The chain joins TRBV7-8 to TRBJ1-5; D is possibly TRBD1 (5 bases). V lost 5 bases, J lost 2 bases, and 16 bases lay in between. This CDR3 has 16 residues. Germline CDR1 SGHVS, CDR2 FQNEAQ. Here the CDR3 DNA reads TGTGCCAGCAGCGCGGGACTTTTAGGCGGCAATCAGCCCCAGCATTTT. Residues: CASSAGLLGGNQPQHF.

The rearrangement uses TRBV20-1 and TRBJ1-5; D is perhaps TRBD1 (6 bases). V lost 3 bases, J lost 0 bases, and 9 bases lay in between. There are 14 residues in the CDR3. Germline CDR1 is DFQATT and CDR2 is SNEGSKA (reference sequence). The CDR3 sequence: CSASSGASNQPQHF. CDR3 nucleotide sequence: TGCAGTGCTAGTTCAGGGGCTAGCAATCAGCCCCAGCATTTT.

Here the CDR3 reads CASSQDGGYEQYF. The CDR3 DNA reads as TGTGCCAGCAGCCAAGATGGCGGGTACGAGCAGTACTTC. The chain has TRBV14 and TRBJ2-7, with a possible D match to TRBD2 (5 bases). Trimming took off 0 bases at V and 4 bases at J, with 7 bases between the two ends. There are 13 residues in the CDR3. CDR1 SGHDN and CDR2 FVKESK come from the germline V gene.

The chain recombines TRBV28 with TRBJ2-7; weak D call: TRBD2 (7 bases). Germline CDR1 MDHEN, CDR2 SYDVKM. V was shortened by 6 bases and J by 2 bases, with 20 bases between the two germline ends. There are 16 residues in the CDR3. CDR3 sequence reads: CASSPWGRGNTYEQYF. The CDR3 region has the DNA TGTGCCAGCAGCCCGTGGGGGAGGGGGAACACCTACGAGCAGTACTTC.

V is TRBV2 and J is TRBJ1-3, with 9 bases that match TRBD1. Germline V gene sequence: CDR1 SNHLY, CDR2 FYNNEI. The trim removed 10 bases at V and 2 bases at J, leaving 6 bases unmatched. CDR3 length: 14 residues. CDR3 region: CATLQGAPGNTIYF. The CDR3, as DNA: TGTGCCACCTTACAGGGGGCTCCTGGAAACACCATATATTTT. The variable domain in full, completed from reference TRBV2 and TRBJ1-3, reads EPEVTQTPSHQVTQMGQEVILRCVPISNHLYFYWYRQILGQKVEFLVSFYNNEISEKSEIFDDQFSVERPDGSNFTLKIRSTKLEDSAMYFCATLQGAPGNTIYFGEGSWLTVV.

V gene TRBV30 combines with J gene TRBJ2-4, with D possibly being TRBD1 (6 bases). This CDR3 comprises 14 residues. Looked up from germline, CDR1 is GTSNPN and CDR2 is SVGIG (reference sequence). V lost 3 bases to trimming and J lost 1 base, with 10 bases between them. In DNA, the CDR3 is TGTGCCTGGAGGGCTGGGGGCGCCAAAAACATTCAGTACTTC. Translated: CAWRAGGAKNIQYF.

The J gene is TRBJ1-5, the V gene TRBV10-3; the D gene is possibly TRBD1 (5 bases). From germline, CDR1 is ENHRY and CDR2 SYGVKD. This CDR3 region has 14 residues. The V and J ends lost 3 bases and 1 base respectively, with 7 bases between them. CDR3 region: CAISDGGSNQPQHF. The CDR3 DNA reads as TGTGCCATCAGTGACGGGGGGAGCAATCAGCCCCAGCATTTT.

The chain links TRBV9 to TRBJ2-2; 8 bases agree with TRBD2. The CDR3 length is 16 residues. From germline, CDR1 is SGDLS and CDR2 YYNGEE. V lost 5 bases and J lost 0; bases outside the gene matches: 6. CDR3: CASSDTSGPNTGELFF. The CDR3, as DNA: TGTGCCAGCAGTGATACTAGCGGCCCGAACACCGGGGAGCTGTTTTTT.

This clone was counted a single time. Other DNA sequences from this sample encode an identical CDR3 as well. J is TRBJ2-7 and V is TRBV5-1, with TRBD1 matching over 8 bases. Germline CDR1 is SGHRS and CDR2 is YFSETQ. The CDR3 sequence is 14 residues long. Trimming removed 4 bases from V and 2 bases from J; junction bases left unmatched: 5. In DNA form, the CDR3 reads TGCGCCAGCAGCCCTGGGACAGGTACCTACGAGCAGTACTTC. Encoded protein: CASSPGTGTYEQYF.

This chain links TRBV27 with TRBJ2-7, with 14 bases fitting TRBD2. This CDR3 has 15 amino acids. Germline CDR1 and CDR2: MNHEY and SMNVEV (reference sequence). The trim removed 6 bases at V and 4 bases at J, leaving 5 bases unmatched. CDR3 in DNA: TGTGCCAGCAGCCGGGGACTAGCGGGAGATTACGAGCAGTACTTC. Residues: CASSRGLAGDYEQYF.

The chain carries TRBV7-9 and TRBJ1-6; 7 bases match TRBD1. The CDR3 is made up of 15 amino acids. With 5 bases clipped from V and 4 bases from J, the junction kept 5 bases outside the gene matches. The germline gives CDR1 SEHNR, CDR2 FQNEAQ (reference sequence). For the CDR3, the DNA is TGTGCCAGCAGCCGGGGACAGCGGTATAATTCACCCCTCCACTTT. Its protein is CASSRGQRYNSPLHF. The whole variable domain, remainder taken from reference TRBV7-9 and TRBJ1-6, is DTGVSQNPRHKITKRGQNVTFRCDPISEHNRLYWYRQTLGQGPEFLTYFQNEAQLEKSRLLSDRFSAERPKGSFSTLEIQRTEQGDSAMYLCASSRGQRYNSPLHFGNGTRLTVT.

This sequence joins TRBV5-1 and TRBJ1-2, with D perhaps matching TRBD1 (6 bases). V was clipped by 4 bases and J by 7 bases, with 17 bases between them. CDR1 and CDR2 from the germline V gene are SGHRS and YFSETQ. CDR3 length: 14 residues. Here the CDR3 reads CASSGFAGGRGYTF. Here the CDR3 DNA reads TGCGCCAGCAGCGGGTTTGCGGGGGGCCGTGGCTACACCTTC.

The chain links TRBV7-9 to TRBJ2-1, with D unresolved. This CDR3 region has 13 residues. Trimming stripped 3 bases from V and 8 bases from J, with 11 bases between. Germline lookup yields CDR1 SEHNR and CDR2 FQNEAQ (reference sequence). This CDR3 reads CASSLFERDEQFF. The CDR3 DNA follows: TGTGCCAGCAGCTTGTTTGAACGGGATGAGCAGTTCTTC.